The next 17 T cell receptor beta chains were all read from a single sample in a study of T cell responses to AZD1222 COVID-19 vaccine. Here immunoSEQ multiplex PCR was the method, and the copy in TCRdb shows in-frame clones only, minus some. In the table there are about 140,000 clones, 80% to 95% of which are singletons. The sequenced sample was peripheral blood, obtained on day 0 of MenACWY control vaccination. These receptors came from an adult in good health.

This sequence joins TRBV18 and TRBJ1-6, with 7 bases that match TRBD1. The ends lost 2 bases at V and 5 bases at J; junction bases unmatched: 6. This CDR3 is 16 amino acids long. Germline V CDR1 and CDR2: KGHSH, LQKENI. The CDR3 loop is CASSPAGGFDNSPLHF. DNA for the CDR3: TGTGCCAGCTCACCAGCAGGGGGATTCGATAATTCACCCCTCCACTTT.

V usage is TRBV7-2 and J usage is TRBJ1-4; D ambiguous. The V and J ends lost 4 bases and 0 bases respectively, with 18 bases between them. Germline loops: CDR1 SGHTA, CDR2 FQGNSA. There are 18 residues in the CDR3. The CDR3 loop is CASSSTAPTTATNEKLFF. CDR3 sequence (DNA): TGTGCCAGCAGCTCTACGGCCCCTACTACGGCAACTAATGAAAAACTGTTTTTT. The entire variable domain, with the rest obtained from reference TRBV7-2 and TRBJ1-4, is as follows: GAGVSQSPSNKVTEKGKDVELRCDPISGHTALYWYRQSLGQGLEFLIYFQGNSAPDKSGLPSDRFSAERTGGSVSTLTIQRTQQEDSAVYLCASSSTAPTTATNEKLFFGSGTQLSVL.

This clone was recorded a few times. The chain joins TRBV10-3 to TRBJ1-2; D possibly corresponds to TRBD1 (6 bases). Trimming removed 10 bases at V and 2 bases at J, with 11 bases between. Germline CDR1 ENHRY, CDR2 SYGVKD. CDR3 length: 12 amino acids. The CDR3 DNA reads TGTGCCACCGGGGGGGCGAACTATGGCTACACCTTC. As protein: CATGGANYGYTF.

This rearrangement joins TRBV19 to TRBJ1-5; D unresolved. Germline lookup yields CDR1 LNHDA and CDR2 SQIVND (reference sequence). The length of the CDR3 is 17 residues. Trimming pared 5 bases from V and 0 bases from J, leaving 17 bases between. In DNA, the CDR3 is TGTGCCAGTAGTCCTCTCGGATTTAGGTATAGCAATCAGCCCCAGCATTTT. Amino acids: CASSPLGFRYSNQPQHF.

The V call is TRBV5-6, the J call TRBJ1-1; D is uncertain. V was pared by 0 bases and J by 4 bases, with 4 bases between. CDR3 size: 12 residues. Germline CDR1 reads SGHDT; CDR2 reads YYEEEE. In nucleotides, the CDR3 is TGTGCCAGCAGCTTGGACGCCACTGAAGCTTTCTTT. Protein: CASSLDATEAFF.

The V gene is TRBV12-3 or TRBV12-4, the J gene TRBJ1-2, with D hard to call. This CDR3 is 13 amino acids long. Trimming stripped 2 bases from V and 4 bases from J, with 8 bases between. In DNA, the CDR3 is TGTGCCAGCAGTTTACAGCCGGCCTATGGCTACACCTTC. Amino acid sequence: CASSLQPAYGYTF.

This clone has only one observation. This chain links TRBV11-1 with TRBJ2-2; D might be TRBD1 (5 bases). Trimming removed 2 bases from V and 6 bases from J, with 13 bases in between. The germline gives CDR1 SGHAT, CDR2 FQDESV (reference sequence). This CDR3 contains 15 residues. The CDR3 DNA follows: TGTGCCAGCAGCTTAAAGGCAGGGATGGCCGGGGAGCTGTTTTTT. This codes for CASSLKAGMAGELFF.

Details on this clone: Other DNA sequences of this sample code for an identical CDR3. The rearrangement joins TRBV12-3 or TRBV12-4 to TRBJ2-1; no clear D gene. The CDR3 length is 9 residues. Trimming pared 9 bases from V and 8 bases from J, leaving 5 bases between. CDR3 protein: CASGYEQFF. The CDR3 DNA reads as TGTGCCAGTGGTTATGAGCAGTTCTTC.

V gene TRBV6-5 combines with J gene TRBJ1-3; 7 nucleotides match TRBD1. This CDR3 is built from 13 residues. CDR1 is MNHEY, CDR2 SVGAGI, per germline. After removal of 7 bases from V and 3 bases from J, the junction contained 3 bases not matched to a gene. As DNA, the CDR3 is TGTGCCAGCACGAGACAGGGTGGAAACACCATATATTTT. It encodes CASTRQGGNTIYF.

The chain couples TRBV15 to TRBJ1-5, with no clear D. The CDR3 is 13 amino acids. Trimming cost V 0 bases and J 9 bases, with 9 bases left between them. Germline V CDR1 and CDR2: LNHNV, YYDKDF (reference sequence). CDR3 loop: CATSRDPHAPQHF. The DNA for the CDR3 is TGTGCCACCAGCAGAGATCCTCATGCGCCCCAGCATTTT.

This clone showed up just a few times. The chain couples TRBV19 to TRBJ1-5; D is undetermined. The V gene lost 4 bases and the J gene lost 3 bases, with 7 bases spanning the gap. The CDR3 covers 13 residues. CDR1 and CDR2 (germline): LNHDA, SQIVND (reference sequence). The CDR3 protein is CASSRGYNQPQHF. The CDR3 DNA reads TGTGCCAGTAGTAGAGGGTACAATCAGCCCCAGCATTTT.

CDR3 bases: TGTGCCAGCAGTTTACCAACCCTGCGACCAGCTAGCACAGATACGCAGTATTTT. Its translation: CASSLPTLRPASTDTQYF. V usage is TRBV28 and J usage is TRBJ2-3; no clear D gene. CDR1 MDHEN and CDR2 SYDVKM come from the germline V gene. The V gene lost 2 bases and the J gene lost 0 bases, with 18 bases spanning the gap. CDR3 length equals 18 residues.

This clone was counted a single time. V is TRBV5-1 and J is TRBJ2-3; weak D call: TRBD2 (5 bases). V gave up 3 bases and J gave up 0 bases, with 14 bases separating them. The CDR3 is made up of 16 amino acids. CDR1 is SGHRS, CDR2 YFSETQ, per germline. The CDR3 DNA is TGCGCCAGCAGCTCGGCTAGCCCCCTAAGCACAGATACGCAGTATTTT. It specifies CASSSASPLSTDTQYF.

V and J are TRBV7-2 and TRBJ2-4; D possibly corresponds to TRBD1 (6 bases). V dropped 7 bases and J dropped 9 bases, with 16 bases sitting between them. CDR3 length: 13 residues. Germline V gives CDR1 SGHTA, CDR2 FQGNSA. The CDR3 DNA reads as TGTGCCAGCACCCCGACGGGACAAGGCATTCAGTACTTC. Translated, it gives CASTPTGQGIQYF.

J is TRBJ1-1 and V is TRBV6-5; D gene unclear. Germline V gene sequence: CDR1 MNHEY, CDR2 SVGAGI. Trimming took 6 bases from V and 3 from J, leaving 14 bases between them. This CDR3 contains 14 residues. The CDR3 region has the DNA TGTGCCAGCAGGCTCCCCCAGGCGGACACTGAAGCTTTCTTT. Translation gives CASRLPQADTEAFF.

The J gene is TRBJ2-1, the V gene TRBV6-5; D possibly matches TRBD1 or TRBD2 (5 bases each). CDR1 and CDR2 from the germline V gene are MNHEY and SVGAGI. This CDR3 is built from 14 residues. V lost 7 bases, J lost 6 bases, and 16 bases lay in between. For the CDR3, the DNA is TGTGCCAGCAAGAGGGGAGAAACACTCAATGAGCAGTTCTTC. Translating it yields CASKRGETLNEQFF.

The genes are TRBV7-3 and TRBJ2-1; D might be TRBD1 or TRBD2, each matching 7 bases. In germline, CDR1 is SGHTA, CDR2 FQGTGA. The CDR3 runs 13 residues. Trimming removed 5 bases at V and 7 bases at J, with 12 bases between. The chain's CDR3 is CASSQGGGNEQFF. The CDR3 region has the DNA TGTGCCAGCAGCCAGGGGGGAGGGAATGAGCAGTTCTTC.